The 30 T cell receptor beta chains below all came from one sample that was sequenced in a study of blood T cells in healthy people across ages. Through a sample-barcoded 5' primer and a J-beta primer mix, a second PCR was run for about 6 to 12 cycles. TCRdb reprocessed the 5' RACE reads via MiXCR and lists one record per CDR3 protein. The sample includes some 900,000 distinct CDR3 sequences, 48% seen only once; the top ten take roughly 12%. Sequencing input: blood. The receptors were gathered from a man between 25 and 39 years old in good health.

This clonotype turned up a few times. The chain uses TRBV7-6 and TRBJ2-5; 10 bases agree with TRBD2. Germline V CDR1 and CDR2: SGHVS, FNYEAQ. Trimming cost V 4 bases and J 4 bases; bases outside gene matches: 6. This CDR3 region has 15 residues. CDR3 residues: CASSWSGGASETQYF. CDR3 nucleotide sequence: TGTGCCAGCAGCTGGAGCGGGGGGGCCTCAGAGACCCAGTACTTC.

In this sample, this clonotype turned up a few times. The rearrangement links TRBV20-1 to TRBJ2-1; the D gene could be TRBD1 or TRBD2 (5 bases each). Trimming took off 4 bases at V and 5 bases at J, with 21 bases between the two ends. Germline lookup yields CDR1 DFQATT and CDR2 SNEGSKA (reference sequence). The CDR3 contains 16 residues. The CDR3 sequence: CSATAWDREVHNEQFF. The CDR3 DNA follows: TGCAGTGCTACAGCTTGGGACCGAGAGGTCCACAATGAGCAGTTCTTC.

The V call is TRBV12-3 or TRBV12-4, the J call TRBJ1-1, with 10 nucleotides matching TRBD1. With V trimmed by 0 bases and J by 5 bases, 3 bases remained unmatched. The CDR3 length is 15 residues. The CDR3 bases are TGTGCCAGCAGTTTAGCGGGACAGGGGTGGACTGAAGCTTTCTTT. It encodes CASSLAGQGWTEAFF.

This chain links TRBV12-3 or TRBV12-4 with TRBJ2-1; D uncertain. With 1 base removed from V and 9 bases from J, the gap between germline ends came to 13 bases. The CDR3 length is 14 residues. CDR3 residues: CASSLVPRRGEQFF. DNA of the CDR3: TGTGCCAGCAGTTTAGTCCCTCGGCGCGGTGAGCAGTTCTTC.

CDR3 in amino acids: CASSPRTEDSPLHF. The CDR3, as DNA: TGTGCCAGCTCACCCCGGACAGAAGATTCACCCCTCCACTTT. The gene calls are TRBV18 and TRBJ1-6; weak D call: TRBD1 (6 bases). Trimming cost V 3 bases and J 8 bases, with 11 bases left between them. The CDR3 contains 14 residues. Germline CDR1 is KGHSH and CDR2 is LQKENI.

The chain uses TRBV10-3 and TRBJ2-7; TRBD1 might be the D (5 bases). CDR3 length: 14 amino acids. Germline V gene lookup returns CDR1 ENHRY and CDR2 SYGVKD. The V gene lost 5 bases and the J gene lost 2 bases, with 13 bases spanning the gap. CDR3 nucleotide sequence: TGTGCCATCAGTACAGGCCTGGGGACCTACGAGCAGTACTTC. Protein product: CAISTGLGTYEQYF.

This clonotype was seen only a few times. The J gene is TRBJ2-1, the V gene TRBV7-2; D possibly matches TRBD1 or TRBD2 (5 bases each). Trimming pared 4 bases from V and 3 bases from J, leaving 19 bases between. CDR3 length: 17 residues. Germline V gene lookup returns CDR1 SGHTA and CDR2 FQGNSA. The CDR3 DNA sequence: TGTGCCAGCAGCTCCCGCCGGGACGGTATGGGCTACAATGAGCAGTTCTTC. Translating it yields CASSSRRDGMGYNEQFF.

V is TRBV24-1 and J is TRBJ1-5; maybe TRBD1 (6 bases). V was cut by 4 bases and J by 0 bases, with 9 bases left in between. Germline CDR1 is KGHDR and CDR2 is SFDVKD. This CDR3 region has 15 residues. The CDR3 is CATSEPTGSNQPQHF. DNA for the CDR3: TGTGCCACCAGTGAACCGACAGGTAGCAATCAGCCCCAGCATTTT.

This clonotype was seen a few times. This chain links TRBV10-3 with TRBJ2-7; D is possibly TRBD2 (6 bases). Trimming pared 3 bases from V and 0 bases from J, leaving 12 bases between. The CDR3 loop spans 15 amino acids. Germline CDR1 ENHRY, CDR2 SYGVKD. As DNA, the CDR3 is TGTGCCATCAGTGAATCAGGCGGGGTCTCCTACGAGCAGTACTTC. Amino acids: CAISESGGVSYEQYF.

This clonotype occurred a few times. The gene calls are TRBV6-5 and TRBJ1-4, with 9 bases aligning to TRBD1. The V gene end was trimmed by 7 bases and the J gene end by 7 bases; junction bases not matched to a gene: 4. This CDR3 region has 13 residues. The germline gives CDR1 MNHEY, CDR2 SVGAGI. This CDR3 is CASTGTGSEKLFF. The CDR3 coding sequence is TGTGCCAGCACCGGGACAGGGAGTGAAAAACTGTTTTTT.

The chain links TRBV12-3 or TRBV12-4 to TRBJ2-5, with 7 bases lining up with TRBD2. This CDR3 region has 14 residues. V was clipped by 3 bases and J by 0 bases; unmatched bases: 1. The CDR3 sequence is CASSFGGNQETQYF. CDR3 sequence (DNA): TGTGCCAGCAGTTTCGGGGGGAACCAAGAGACCCAGTACTTC.

The chain uses TRBV20-1 and TRBJ1-2; TRBD1 agrees at 8 bases. CDR3 size: 15 residues. The V and J ends lost 6 bases and 2 bases, in that order; junction bases with no gene match: 11. CDR1 is DFQATT, CDR2 SNEGSKA, per germline (reference sequence). CDR3 sequence: CSAREFGQGNYGYTF. The DNA of the CDR3 is TGCAGTGCCCGGGAGTTTGGACAGGGAAACTATGGCTACACCTTC.

V and J are TRBV29-1 and TRBJ2-1; D perhaps matches TRBD1 (6 bases). Per germline, CDR1 SQVTM and CDR2 ANQGSEA. V was trimmed by 0 bases and J by 13 bases, leaving 19 bases between them. The CDR3 covers 14 residues. Here the CDR3 reads CSVEDRGLQETQFF. The DNA for the CDR3 is TGCAGCGTTGAAGACAGGGGCCTACAAGAGACCCAGTTCTTC.

The CDR3 here is CASSKQGIDYGYTF. The CDR3, as DNA: TGTGCCAGCAGTAAACAGGGTATCGACTATGGCTACACCTTC. V and J are TRBV27 and TRBJ1-2; perhaps TRBD1 as D (6 bases). V was clipped by 5 bases and J by 3 bases, with 13 bases between them. This CDR3 has 14 amino acids. Germline CDR1 reads MNHEY; CDR2 reads SMNVEV (reference sequence).

This clonotype was found once. The chain uses TRBV29-1 and TRBJ1-2; D is uncertain. Germline V CDR1 and CDR2: SQVTM, ANQGSEA. The length of the CDR3 is 12 residues. Trimming removed 0 bases at V and 5 bases at J, with 7 bases between. CDR3 protein: CSVEEPGYGYTF. The CDR3 bases are TGCAGCGTTGAAGAGCCCGGTTATGGCTACACCTTC.

The chain recombines TRBV12-3 or TRBV12-4 with TRBJ2-1; TRBD1 aligns across 8 bases. J gave up 0 bases and V 2 bases, and 3 bases lay outside the gene matches. The CDR3 runs 16 residues. The CDR3 sequence: CASSLLTGGSYNEQFF. CDR3 nucleotides: TGTGCCAGCAGTTTATTAACAGGGGGCTCCTACAATGAGCAGTTCTTC.

The rearrangement uses TRBV20-1 and TRBJ2-1, with 11 positions matching TRBD2. After removal of 0 bases from V and 0 bases from J, the junction contained 7 bases not matched to a gene. The CDR3 contains 18 residues. Looked up from germline, CDR1 is DFQATT and CDR2 is SNEGSKA (reference sequence). The CDR3 DNA is TGCAGTGCTAGAGACTTTTTAGCGGGGGGGAACTCCTACAATGAGCAGTTCTTC. Protein: CSARDFLAGGNSYNEQFF.

The chain is built from TRBV6-1 and TRBJ2-1, with unresolved D. The germline V and J ends were trimmed by 3 bases and 9 bases, with 6 bases remaining between them. The CDR3 loop spans 11 amino acids. The germline V gene has CDR1 MNHNS and CDR2 SASEGT. Here the CDR3 reads CASSDSLEQFF. CDR3 bases: TGTGCCAGCAGTGATAGTCTTGAGCAGTTCTTC.

The J gene is TRBJ2-7, the V gene TRBV20-1; D may correspond to TRBD1 or TRBD2 (5 bases each). V was trimmed by 6 bases and J by 12 bases, leaving 24 bases between them. The CDR3 spans 13 residues. CDR1 and CDR2 (germline): DFQATT, SNEGSKA (reference sequence). Written as DNA, the CDR3 is TGCAGTGCAAAGGAAGGGGACGGCCCACACCGGTACTTC. Protein: CSAKEGDGPHRYF.

The genes are TRBV3-1 and TRBJ1-1, with D maybe TRBD1 (5 bases). This CDR3 has 14 residues. With 1 base removed from V and 4 bases from J, the gap between germline ends came to 10 bases. CDR1 LGHDT and CDR2 YNNKEL come from the germline V gene (reference sequence). CDR3 residues: CASSQVQGVTEAFF. In nucleotides, the CDR3 is TGTGCCAGCAGCCAAGTTCAGGGAGTCACTGAAGCTTTCTTT.

This clonotype was detected only a few times. The chain couples TRBV29-1 to TRBJ2-2; 9 positions agree with TRBD1. J was trimmed by 5 bases and V by 4 bases; bases with no gene match: 14. CDR1 is SQVTM and CDR2 is ANQGSEA in the germline V gene. CDR3 size: 17 residues. For the CDR3, the DNA is TGCAGCGTTGTCAGGTCCGGGGGACAGGGTTCAACCGGGGAGCTGTTTTTT. The encoded protein is CSVVRSGGQGSTGELFF.

The chain uses TRBV7-8 and TRBJ2-7, with D possibly TRBD2 on 6 matching bases. This CDR3 region has 13 residues. V lost 8 bases, J lost 3 bases, and 14 bases lay in between. Germline V gives CDR1 SGHVS, CDR2 FQNEAQ. CDR3 protein: CASSGEENYEQYF. The CDR3 DNA sequence: TGTGCCAGCTCGGGGGAGGAAAACTACGAGCAGTACTTC. The full variable domain, with the rest looked up from reference TRBV7-8 and TRBJ2-7, is GAGVSQSPRYKVAKRGQDVALRCDPISGHVSLFWYQQALGQGPEFLTYFQNEAQLDKSGLPSDRFFAERPEGSVSTLKIQRTQQEDSAVYLCASSGEENYEQYFGPGTRLTVT.

The gene calls are TRBV6-5 and TRBJ1-2; TRBD1 agrees at 9 bases. The germline V gene encodes CDR1 MNHEY and CDR2 SVGAGI. There are 16 residues in the CDR3. V was clipped by 0 bases and J by 7 bases; unmatched bases: 9. The CDR3 sequence is CASSYSVSATGGGYTF. In DNA, the CDR3 is TGTGCCAGCAGTTACTCAGTTAGCGCGACAGGGGGTGGCTACACCTTC.

This clonotype was seen a few times. This sequence joins TRBV5-1 and TRBJ1-1; TRBD1 is a possible D gene (6 bases). Germline V gene data show CDR1 as SGHRS and CDR2 as YFSETQ. This CDR3 comprises 14 residues. Trimming left V 2 bases short and J 1 base short, with 9 bases between. The CDR3 nucleotides are TGCGCCAGCAGCTTTCAACAGGGGAACACTGAAGCTTTCTTT. It encodes CASSFQQGNTEAFF.

This clonotype was observed a handful of times. This rearrangement joins TRBV20-1 to TRBJ2-5; D is possibly TRBD1 (6 bases). The germline V gene has CDR1 DFQATT and CDR2 SNEGSKA (reference sequence). CDR3 length: 17 amino acids. Deletions cut 1 base from V and 3 bases from J, with 21 bases between. CDR3 in amino acids: CSARGGWKRTAKETQYF. The DNA for the CDR3 is TGCAGTGCTAGAGGAGGTTGGAAGCGGACAGCCAAAGAGACCCAGTACTTC.

The chain has TRBV29-1 and TRBJ2-3; 7 nucleotides agree with TRBD2. The CDR3 length is 12 residues. J was trimmed by 4 bases and V by 7 bases; bases with no gene match: 5. The germline V gene encodes CDR1 SQVTM and CDR2 ANQGSEA. In DNA form, the CDR3 reads TGCAGCGGACCCCGGGGGGCAGATACGCAGTATTTT. Its translation is CSGPRGADTQYF.

The rearrangement links TRBV6-5 to TRBJ1-1; TRBD1 agrees at 10 bases. CDR3 length: 15 residues. The germline gives CDR1 MNHEY, CDR2 SVGAGI. With 5 bases clipped from V and 3 bases from J, the junction kept 6 bases outside the gene matches. CDR3: CASSPTTGGYTEAFF. In DNA, the CDR3 is TGTGCCAGCAGTCCCACGACAGGGGGCTACACTGAAGCTTTCTTT.

Remarks on this clonotype: This CDR3 fails to terminate in the conserved phenylalanine or tryptophan, so it likely reflects a read error. The genes are TRBV10-3 and TRBJ2-3, with 9 bases that match TRBD2. In germline, CDR1 is ENHRY, CDR2 SYGVKD. The CDR3 contains 15 residues. With 6 bases clipped from V and 0 bases from J, the junction kept 4 bases outside the gene matches. CDR3 DNA: TGTGCCATCAGCACCGGGACTAGCAGCACAGATACGCAGTATTCT. It yields the protein CAISTGTSSTDTQYS.

A few counts support this clonotype. This chain uses TRBV19 with TRBJ2-1; D assignment may be TRBD1 or TRBD2 (7 bases each). CDR1 and CDR2 from the germline V gene are LNHDA and SQIVND (reference sequence). CDR3 size: 15 residues. The V and J ends lost 3 bases and 3 bases respectively, with 12 bases between them. The chain's CDR3 is CASSIQGGVYNEQFF. CDR3 coding DNA: TGTGCCAGTAGTATTCAGGGGGGGGTCTACAATGAGCAGTTCTTC.

Ten or more counts support this clonotype. The chain carries TRBV11-3 and TRBJ2-1; 9 bases fit TRBD1. CDR3 size: 15 residues. Germline trimming cut 3 bases from V and 6 bases from J; bases unmatched to any gene: 6. Germline CDR1 SGHNT, CDR2 YENEEA. CDR3 region: CASSLTGTGTNEQFF. CDR3 sequence (DNA): TGTGCCAGCAGCTTGACCGGGACAGGGACCAATGAGCAGTTCTTC.